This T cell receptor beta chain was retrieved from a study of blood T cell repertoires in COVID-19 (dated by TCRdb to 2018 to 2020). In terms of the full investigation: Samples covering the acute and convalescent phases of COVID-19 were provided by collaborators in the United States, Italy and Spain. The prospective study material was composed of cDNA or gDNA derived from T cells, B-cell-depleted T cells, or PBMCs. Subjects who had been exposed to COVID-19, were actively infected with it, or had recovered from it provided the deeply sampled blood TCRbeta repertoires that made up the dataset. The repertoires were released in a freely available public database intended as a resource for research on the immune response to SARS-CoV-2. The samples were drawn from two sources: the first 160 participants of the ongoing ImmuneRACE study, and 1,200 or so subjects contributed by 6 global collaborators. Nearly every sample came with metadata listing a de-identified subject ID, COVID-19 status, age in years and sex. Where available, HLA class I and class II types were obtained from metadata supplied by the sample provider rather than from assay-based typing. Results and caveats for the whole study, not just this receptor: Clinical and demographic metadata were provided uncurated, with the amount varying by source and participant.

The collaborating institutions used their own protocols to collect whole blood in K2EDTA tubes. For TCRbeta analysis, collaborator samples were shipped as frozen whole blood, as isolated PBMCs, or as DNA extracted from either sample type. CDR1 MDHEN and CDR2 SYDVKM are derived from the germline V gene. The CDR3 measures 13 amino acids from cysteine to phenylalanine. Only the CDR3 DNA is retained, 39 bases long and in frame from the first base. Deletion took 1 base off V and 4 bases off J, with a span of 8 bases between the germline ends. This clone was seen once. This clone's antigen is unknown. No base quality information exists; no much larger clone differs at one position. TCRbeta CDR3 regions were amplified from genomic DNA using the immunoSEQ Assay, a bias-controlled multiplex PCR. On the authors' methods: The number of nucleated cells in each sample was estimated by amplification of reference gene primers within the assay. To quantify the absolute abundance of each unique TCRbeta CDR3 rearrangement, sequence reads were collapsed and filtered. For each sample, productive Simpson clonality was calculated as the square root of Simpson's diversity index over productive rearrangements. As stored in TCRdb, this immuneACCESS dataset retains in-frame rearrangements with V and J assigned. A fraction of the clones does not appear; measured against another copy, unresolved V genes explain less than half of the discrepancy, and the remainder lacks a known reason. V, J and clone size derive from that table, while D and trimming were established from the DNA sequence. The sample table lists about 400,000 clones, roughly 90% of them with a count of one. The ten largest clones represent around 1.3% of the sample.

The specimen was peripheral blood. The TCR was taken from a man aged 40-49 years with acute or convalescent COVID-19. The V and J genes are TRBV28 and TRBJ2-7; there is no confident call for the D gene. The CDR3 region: CASSLSAGYEQYF. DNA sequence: TGTGCCAGCAGTTTATCTGCCGGGTACGAGCAGTACTTC.